Each of the 4 T cell receptor beta chains below was sequenced from the same sample in a study of Ad26.COV2.S vaccination and SARS-CoV-2 variants. Treatment defined: about 20 received Ad26.COV2.S at low or high dose, single or two shots; a few received placebo; per-sample allocation not given. On day 63 after the first injection, vaccine and placebo recipients gave samples. This table comes from immunoSEQ multiplex PCR, and its TCRdb copy is limited to in-frame clones, with some not included. The repertoire holds hundreds of thousands of clones, around 86% seen once, with 3.4% in the top ten. The specimen was peripheral blood, collected in a trial of Ad26.COV2.S vaccine versus placebo. The receptors were gathered from a person aged 18 to 65 who received the Ad26.COV2.S COVID-19 vaccine or a placebo.

V is TRBV29-1 and J is TRBJ1-4, with TRBD1 as a possible D gene (6 bases). The germline CDR1 and CDR2 sequences are SQVTM and ANQGSEA. With 4 bases removed from V and 2 bases from J, the gap between germline ends came to 8 bases. This CDR3 contains 13 residues. As DNA, the CDR3 is TGCAGCGTTGTAGGGGGGACTAATGAAAAACTGTTTTTT. This codes for CSVVGGTNEKLFF.

The V and J genes are TRBV19 and TRBJ2-1, with 7 bases fitting TRBD2. In germline, CDR1 is LNHDA, CDR2 SQIVND (reference sequence). This CDR3 contains 15 residues. The V segment lost 5 bases and the J segment 0 bases; nucleotides outside the gene matches: 4. In DNA form, the CDR3 reads TGTGCCAGTAGTTTAAGCGGGACCTCCTACAATGAGCAGTTCTTC. It specifies CASSLSGTSYNEQFF.

The chain is built from TRBV5-1 and TRBJ1-4; D remains ambiguous. CDR1 is SGHRS and CDR2 is YFSETQ in the germline V gene. The CDR3 sequence is 17 residues long. Trimming took 0 bases from V and 0 from J, leaving 12 bases between them. CDR3 region: CASSLDRSVATNEKLFF. CDR3 DNA: TGCGCCAGCAGCTTGGATAGGTCGGTCGCAACTAATGAAAAACTGTTTTTT. Full variable domain (rest looked up from reference TRBV5-1 and TRBJ1-4): KAGVTQTPRYLIKTRGQQVTLSCSPISGHRSVSWYQQTPGQGLQFLFEYFSETQRNKGNFPGRFSGRQFSNSRSEMNVSTLELGDSALYLCASSLDRSVATNEKLFFGSGTQLSVL.

With respect to this clone: Distinct nucleotide sequences in the sample also encode this CDR3. The rearrangement uses TRBV20-1 and TRBJ2-7; no firm D call. The CDR3 spans 11 residues. Trimming stripped 1 base from V and 4 bases from J, with 5 bases between. CDR1 is DFQATT, CDR2 SNEGSKA, per germline (reference sequence). CDR3 nucleotide sequence: TGCAGTGCTAGAGGGGGATACGAGCAGTACTTC. This encodes CSARGGYEQYF.